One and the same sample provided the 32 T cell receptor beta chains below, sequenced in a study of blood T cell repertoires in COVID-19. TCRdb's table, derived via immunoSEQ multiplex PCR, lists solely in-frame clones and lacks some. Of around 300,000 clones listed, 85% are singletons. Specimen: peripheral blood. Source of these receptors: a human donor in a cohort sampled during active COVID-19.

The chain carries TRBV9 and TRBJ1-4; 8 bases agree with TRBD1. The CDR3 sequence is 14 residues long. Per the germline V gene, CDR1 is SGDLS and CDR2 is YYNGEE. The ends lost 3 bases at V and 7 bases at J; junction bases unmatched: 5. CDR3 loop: CASSARDRPEKLFF. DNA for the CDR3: TGTGCCAGCAGCGCCCGGGACAGGCCTGAAAAACTGTTTTTT. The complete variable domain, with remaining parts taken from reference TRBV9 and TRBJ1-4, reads DSGVTQTPKHLITATGQRVTLRCSPRSGDLSVYWYQQSLDQGLQFLIQYYNGEERAKGNILERFSAQQFPDLHSELNLSSLELGDSALYFCASSARDRPEKLFFGSGTQLSVL.

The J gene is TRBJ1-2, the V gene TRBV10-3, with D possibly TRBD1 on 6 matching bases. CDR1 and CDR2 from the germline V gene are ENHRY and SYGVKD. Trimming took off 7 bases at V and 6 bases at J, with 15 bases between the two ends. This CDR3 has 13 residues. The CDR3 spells CAITDTQGNGYTF. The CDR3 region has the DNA TGTGCCATCACTGATACCCAGGGGAATGGCTACACCTTC.

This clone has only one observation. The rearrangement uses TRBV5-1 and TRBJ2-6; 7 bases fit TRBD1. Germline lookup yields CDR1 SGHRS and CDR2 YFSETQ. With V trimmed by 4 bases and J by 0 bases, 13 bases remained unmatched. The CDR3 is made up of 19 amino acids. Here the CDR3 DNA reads TGCGCCAGCAGCGGCCAAACTAGGACAGGTGACTCTGGGGCCAACGTCCTGACTTTC. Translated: CASSGQTRTGDSGANVLTF.

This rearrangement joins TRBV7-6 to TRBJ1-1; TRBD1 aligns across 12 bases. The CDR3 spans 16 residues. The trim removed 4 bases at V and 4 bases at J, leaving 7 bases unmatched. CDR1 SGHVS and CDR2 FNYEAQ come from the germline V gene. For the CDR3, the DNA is TGTGCCAGCAGCTCCAGGGACAGGGGGCAGGGCACTGAAGCTTTCTTT. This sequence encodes CASSSRDRGQGTEAFF.

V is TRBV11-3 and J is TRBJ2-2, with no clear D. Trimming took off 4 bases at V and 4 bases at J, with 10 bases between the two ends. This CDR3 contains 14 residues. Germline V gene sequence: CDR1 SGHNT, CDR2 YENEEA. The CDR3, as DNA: TGTGCCAGCAGCTCCTATCCAACCACCGGGGAGCTGTTTTTT. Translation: CASSSYPTTGELFF.

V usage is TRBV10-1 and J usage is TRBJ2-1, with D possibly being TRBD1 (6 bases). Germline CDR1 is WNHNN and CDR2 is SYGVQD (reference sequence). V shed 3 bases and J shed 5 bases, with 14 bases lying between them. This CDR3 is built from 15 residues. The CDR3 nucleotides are TGCGCCAGCAGTGACGAGACAGGAATAGACAATGAGCAGTTCTTC. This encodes CASSDETGIDNEQFF.

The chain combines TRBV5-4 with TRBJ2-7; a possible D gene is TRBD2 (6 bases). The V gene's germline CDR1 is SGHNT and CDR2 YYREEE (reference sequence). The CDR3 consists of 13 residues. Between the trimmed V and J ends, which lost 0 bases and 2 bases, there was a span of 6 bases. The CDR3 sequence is CASSLGTTYEQYF. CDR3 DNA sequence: TGTGCCAGCAGCTTGGGGACTACCTACGAGCAGTACTTC.

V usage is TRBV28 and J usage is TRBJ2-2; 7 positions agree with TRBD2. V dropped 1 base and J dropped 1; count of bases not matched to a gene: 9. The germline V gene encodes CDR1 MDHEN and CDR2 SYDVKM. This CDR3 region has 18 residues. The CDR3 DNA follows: TGTGCCAGCAGTTTATATCGCGGGGGAATTGGGAACACCGGGGAGCTGTTTTTT. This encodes CASSLYRGGIGNTGELFF.

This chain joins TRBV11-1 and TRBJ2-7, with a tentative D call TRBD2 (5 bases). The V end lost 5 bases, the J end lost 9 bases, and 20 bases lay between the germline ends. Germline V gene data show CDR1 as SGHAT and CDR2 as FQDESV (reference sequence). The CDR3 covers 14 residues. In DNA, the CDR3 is TGTGCCAGCAGCGCCTCCGGACTGGGGAGTTTGCAGTACTTC. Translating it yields CASSASGLGSLQYF.

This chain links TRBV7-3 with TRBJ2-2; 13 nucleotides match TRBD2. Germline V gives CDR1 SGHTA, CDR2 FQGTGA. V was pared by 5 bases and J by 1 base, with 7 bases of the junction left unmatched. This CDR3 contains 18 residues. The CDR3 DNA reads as TGTGCCAGCAGCCCTCGGACTAGCGGGGGCTTGAACACCGGGGAGCTGTTTTTT. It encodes CASSPRTSGGLNTGELFF.

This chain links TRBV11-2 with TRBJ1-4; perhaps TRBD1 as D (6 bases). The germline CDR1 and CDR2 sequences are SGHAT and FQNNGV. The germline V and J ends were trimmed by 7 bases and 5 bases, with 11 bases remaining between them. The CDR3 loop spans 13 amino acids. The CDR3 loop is CASTLTGNEKLFF. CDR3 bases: TGTGCCAGCACGCTTACAGGGAATGAAAAACTGTTTTTT. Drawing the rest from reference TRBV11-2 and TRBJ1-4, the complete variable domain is EAGVAQSPRYKIIEKRQSVAFWCNPISGHATLYWYQQILGQGPKLLIQFQNNGVVDDSQLPKDRFSAERLKGVDSTLKIQPAKLEDSAVYLCASTLTGNEKLFFGSGTQLSVL.

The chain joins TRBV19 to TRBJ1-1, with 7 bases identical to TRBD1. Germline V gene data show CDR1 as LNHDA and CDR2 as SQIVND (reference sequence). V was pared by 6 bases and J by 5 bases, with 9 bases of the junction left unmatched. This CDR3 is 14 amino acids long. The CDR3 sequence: CASRRGQEGTEAFF. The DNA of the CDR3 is TGTGCCAGTAGACGAGGACAGGAGGGGACTGAAGCTTTCTTT.

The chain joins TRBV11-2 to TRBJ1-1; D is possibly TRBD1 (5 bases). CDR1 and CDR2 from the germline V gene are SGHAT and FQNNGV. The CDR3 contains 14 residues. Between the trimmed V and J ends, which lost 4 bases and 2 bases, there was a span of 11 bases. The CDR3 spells CASSWTSFNTEAFF. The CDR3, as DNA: TGTGCCAGCAGCTGGACAAGCTTTAACACTGAAGCTTTCTTT.

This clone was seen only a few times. The DNA for the CDR3 is TGTGCCAGCTCACCACAGGGGCCGAACACTGAAGCTTTCTTT. Its protein is CASSPQGPNTEAFF. The chain uses TRBV18 and TRBJ1-1; a possible D gene is TRBD1 (5 bases). CDR3 length: 14 amino acids. V lost 1 base, J lost 1 base, and 7 bases lay in between. Germline loops: CDR1 KGHSH, CDR2 LQKENI.

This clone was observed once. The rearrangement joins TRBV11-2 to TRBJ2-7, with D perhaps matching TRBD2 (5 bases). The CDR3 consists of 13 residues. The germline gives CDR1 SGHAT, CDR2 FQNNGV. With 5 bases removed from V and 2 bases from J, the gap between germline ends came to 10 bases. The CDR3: CASSGRQTYEQYF. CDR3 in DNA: TGTGCCAGCAGCGGGAGACAAACCTACGAGCAGTACTTC.

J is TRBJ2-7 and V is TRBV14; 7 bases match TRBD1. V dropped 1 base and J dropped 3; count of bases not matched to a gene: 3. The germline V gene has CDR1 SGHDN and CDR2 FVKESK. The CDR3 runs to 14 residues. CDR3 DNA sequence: TGTGCCAGCAGCCAAGGGACAGGAGTCTACGAGCAGTACTTC. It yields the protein CASSQGTGVYEQYF.

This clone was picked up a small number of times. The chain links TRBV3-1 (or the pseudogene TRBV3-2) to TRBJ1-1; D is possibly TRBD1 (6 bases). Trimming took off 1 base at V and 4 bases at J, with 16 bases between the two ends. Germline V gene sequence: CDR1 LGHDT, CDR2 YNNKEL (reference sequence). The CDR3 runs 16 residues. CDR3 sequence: CASSQAGGARGTEAFF. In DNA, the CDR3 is TGTGCCAGCAGCCAAGCTGGGGGGGCGCGGGGCACTGAAGCTTTCTTT.

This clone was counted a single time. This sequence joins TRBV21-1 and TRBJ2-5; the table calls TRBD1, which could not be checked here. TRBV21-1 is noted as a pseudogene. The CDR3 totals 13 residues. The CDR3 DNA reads TGTGCCAGCCGCTTTAGGACAGCGTGGTCCCAGTACTTC. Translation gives CASRFRTAWSQYF.

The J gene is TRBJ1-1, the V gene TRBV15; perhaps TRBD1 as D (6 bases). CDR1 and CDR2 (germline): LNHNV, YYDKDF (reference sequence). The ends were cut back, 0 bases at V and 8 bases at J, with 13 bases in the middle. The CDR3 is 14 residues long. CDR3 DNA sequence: TGTGCCACCAGCAGAGACCAGGGGTTCCTGGAAGCTTTCTTT. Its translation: CATSRDQGFLEAFF. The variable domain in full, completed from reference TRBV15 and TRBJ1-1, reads DAMVIQNPRYQVTQFGKPVTLSCSQTLNHNVMYWYQQKSSQAPKLLFHYYDKDFNNEADTPDNFQSRRPNTSFCFLDIRSPGLGDTAMYLCATSRDQGFLEAFFGQGTRLTVV.

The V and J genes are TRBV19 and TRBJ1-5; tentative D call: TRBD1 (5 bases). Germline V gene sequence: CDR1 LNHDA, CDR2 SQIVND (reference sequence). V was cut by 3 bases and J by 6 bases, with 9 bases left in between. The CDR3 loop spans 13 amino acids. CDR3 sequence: CASSMGGTQPQHF. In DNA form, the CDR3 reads TGTGCCAGTAGTATGGGCGGGACTCAGCCCCAGCATTTT.

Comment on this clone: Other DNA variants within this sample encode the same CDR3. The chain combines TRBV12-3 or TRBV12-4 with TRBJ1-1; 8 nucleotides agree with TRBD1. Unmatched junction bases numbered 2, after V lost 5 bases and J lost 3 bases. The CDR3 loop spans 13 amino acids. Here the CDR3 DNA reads TGTGCCAGCAGTCCAGGGGGCGACACTGAAGCTTTCTTT. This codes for CASSPGGDTEAFF.

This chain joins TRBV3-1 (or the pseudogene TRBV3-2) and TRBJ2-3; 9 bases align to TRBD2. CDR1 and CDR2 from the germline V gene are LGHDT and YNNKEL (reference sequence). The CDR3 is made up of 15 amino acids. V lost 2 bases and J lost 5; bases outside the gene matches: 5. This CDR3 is CASSQLAGSGDTQYF. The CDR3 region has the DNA TGTGCCAGCAGCCAACTAGCGGGGTCAGGAGATACGCAGTATTTT.

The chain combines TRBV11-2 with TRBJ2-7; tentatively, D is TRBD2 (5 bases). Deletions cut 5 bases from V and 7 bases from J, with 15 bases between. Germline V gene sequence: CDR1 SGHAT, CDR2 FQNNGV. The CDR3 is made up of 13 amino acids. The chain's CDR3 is CASSTTNAWEQYF. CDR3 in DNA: TGTGCCAGCAGCACGACTAACGCGTGGGAGCAGTACTTC.

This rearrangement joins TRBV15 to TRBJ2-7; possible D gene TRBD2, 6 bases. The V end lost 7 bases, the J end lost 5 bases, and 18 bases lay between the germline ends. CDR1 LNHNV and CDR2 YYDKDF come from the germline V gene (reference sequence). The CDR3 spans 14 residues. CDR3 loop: CATTQTRGTHEQYF. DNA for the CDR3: TGTGCCACCACACAGACGCGGGGAACCCACGAGCAGTACTTC.

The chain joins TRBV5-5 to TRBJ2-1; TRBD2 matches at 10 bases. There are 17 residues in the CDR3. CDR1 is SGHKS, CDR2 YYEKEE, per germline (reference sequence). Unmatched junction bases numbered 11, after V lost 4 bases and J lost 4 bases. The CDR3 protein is CASSEDSGGTIYNEQFF. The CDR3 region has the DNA TGTGCCAGCAGCGAGGATAGCGGGGGGACGATTTACAATGAGCAGTTCTTC.

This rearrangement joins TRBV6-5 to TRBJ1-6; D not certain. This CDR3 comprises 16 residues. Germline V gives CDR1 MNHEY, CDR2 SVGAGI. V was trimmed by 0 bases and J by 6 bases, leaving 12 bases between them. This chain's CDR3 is CASSYSTPGFNSPLHF. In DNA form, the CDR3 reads TGTGCCAGCAGTTACTCGACGCCGGGTTTTAATTCACCCCTCCACTTT.

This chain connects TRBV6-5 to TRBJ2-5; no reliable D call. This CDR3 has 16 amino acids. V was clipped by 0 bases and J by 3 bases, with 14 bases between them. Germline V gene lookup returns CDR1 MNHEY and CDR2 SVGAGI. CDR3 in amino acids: CASSYSKYGLEETQYF. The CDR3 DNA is TGTGCCAGCAGTTACTCGAAGTATGGGCTCGAAGAGACCCAGTACTTC.

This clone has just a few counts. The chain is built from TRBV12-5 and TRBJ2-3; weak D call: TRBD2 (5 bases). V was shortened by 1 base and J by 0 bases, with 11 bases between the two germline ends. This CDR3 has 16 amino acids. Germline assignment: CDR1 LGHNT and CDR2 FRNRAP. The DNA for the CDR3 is TGTGCTAGTGGTTTGGGTGGAGGAGGCAGCACAGATACGCAGTATTTT. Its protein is CASGLGGGGSTDTQYF.

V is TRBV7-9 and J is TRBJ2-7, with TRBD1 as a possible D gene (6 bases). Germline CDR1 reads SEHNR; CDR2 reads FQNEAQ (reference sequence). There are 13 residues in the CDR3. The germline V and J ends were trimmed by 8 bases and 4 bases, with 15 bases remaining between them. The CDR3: CASLPTGRYEQYF. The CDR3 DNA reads TGTGCCAGCCTACCCACAGGGCGATACGAGCAGTACTTC. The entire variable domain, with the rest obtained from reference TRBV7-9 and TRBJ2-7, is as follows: DTGVSQNPRHKITKRGQNVTFRCDPISEHNRLYWYRQTLGQGPEFLTYFQNEAQLEKSRLLSDRFSAERPKGSFSTLEIQRTEQGDSAMYLCASLPTGRYEQYFGPGTRLTVT.

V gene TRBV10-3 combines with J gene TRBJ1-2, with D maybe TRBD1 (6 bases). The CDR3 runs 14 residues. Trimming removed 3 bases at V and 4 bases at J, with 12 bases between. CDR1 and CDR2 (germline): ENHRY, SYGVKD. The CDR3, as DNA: TGTGCCATCAGTGATGACAGGAGAAGCTATGGCTACACCTTC. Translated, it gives CAISDDRRSYGYTF.

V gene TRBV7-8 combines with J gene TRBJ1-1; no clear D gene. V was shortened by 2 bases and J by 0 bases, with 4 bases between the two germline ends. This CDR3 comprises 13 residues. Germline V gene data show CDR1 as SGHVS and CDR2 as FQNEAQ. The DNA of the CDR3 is TGTGCCAGCAGCTTATGGCTGAACACTGAAGCTTTCTTT. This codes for CASSLWLNTEAFF.

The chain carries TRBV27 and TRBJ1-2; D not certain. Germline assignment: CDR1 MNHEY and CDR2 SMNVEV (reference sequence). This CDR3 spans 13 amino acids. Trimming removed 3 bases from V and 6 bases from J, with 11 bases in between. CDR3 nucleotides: TGTGCCAGCAGTTTCCGGGGTAGGAATGGCTACACCTTC. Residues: CASSFRGRNGYTF.